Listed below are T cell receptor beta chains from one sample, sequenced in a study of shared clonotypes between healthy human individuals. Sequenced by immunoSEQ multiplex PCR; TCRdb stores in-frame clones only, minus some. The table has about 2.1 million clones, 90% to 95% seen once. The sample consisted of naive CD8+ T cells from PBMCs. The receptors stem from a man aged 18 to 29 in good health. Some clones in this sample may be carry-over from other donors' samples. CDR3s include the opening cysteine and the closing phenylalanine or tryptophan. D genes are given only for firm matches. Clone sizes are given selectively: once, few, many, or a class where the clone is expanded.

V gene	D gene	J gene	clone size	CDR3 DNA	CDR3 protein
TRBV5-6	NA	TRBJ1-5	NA	TGTGCCAGCACCCGCGGGGGAGGGACCCATCAGCCCCAGCATTTT	CASTRGGGTHQPQHF
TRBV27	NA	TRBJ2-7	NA	TGTGCCAGCAGTTCGACACTCAGCTCCTACGAGCAGTACTTC	CASSSTLSSYEQYF
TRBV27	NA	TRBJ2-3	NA	TGTGCCAGCAGTCTCCTAGGTCCTGCGGGCACAGATACGCAGTATTTT	CASSLLGPAGTDTQYF
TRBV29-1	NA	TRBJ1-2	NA	TGCAGCGTTGAGTCAGGGGTTGGCTATGGCTACACCTTC	CSVESGVGYGYTF
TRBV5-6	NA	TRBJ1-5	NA	TGTGCCAGCAGCCTCAGCGCTAGCAATCAGCCCCAGCATTTT	CASSLSASNQPQHF
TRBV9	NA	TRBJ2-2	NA	TGTGCCAGCAGCCCCGGCCGGGCCGGGGAGCTGTTTTTT	CASSPGRAGELFF
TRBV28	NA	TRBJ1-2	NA	TGTGCCAGCAGTTTTAAGGGTTCGGTTTGGGTGGTCGGTGTCTATGGCTACACCTTC	CASSFKGSVWVVGVYGYTF
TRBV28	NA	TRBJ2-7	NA	TGTGCCAGCAGTCCGGTCGAGGCCTTGGGCTACGAGCAGTACTTC	CASSPVEALGYEQYF
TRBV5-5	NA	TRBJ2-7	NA	TGTGCCAGCAGCTTCCACTCGACACAAACAGCGGACGAGCAGTACTTC	CASSFHSTQTADEQYF
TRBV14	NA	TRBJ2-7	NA	TGTGCCAGCAGCCAAGAGTACGCAGGGGACTACGAGCAGTACTTC	CASSQEYAGDYEQYF
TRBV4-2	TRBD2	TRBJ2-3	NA	TGTGCCAGCAGCCAAGACTCGGCGGGAGAGGTGGTGGATACGCAGTATTTT	CASSQDSAGEVVDTQYF
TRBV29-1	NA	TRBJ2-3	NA	TGCAGCGTTGAAATTATACGGGGGCCGGGAGACGCGCAGTATTTT	CSVEIIRGPGDAQYF
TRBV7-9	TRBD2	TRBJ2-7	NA	TGTGCCAGCAGCCACCTAGCGGGAGGACAATCCTACGAGCAGTACTTC	CASSHLAGGQSYEQYF
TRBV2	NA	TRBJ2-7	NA	TGTGCCAGCAGTCCTGGGGCGGGGCCCTACGAGCAGTACTTC	CASSPGAGPYEQYF
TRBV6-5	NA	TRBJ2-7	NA	TGTGCCAGCAGTTACGGCTCCCCCCCCGGGTACGAGCAGTACTTC	CASSYGSPPGYEQYF
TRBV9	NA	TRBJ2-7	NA	TGTGCCAGCAGCGCGGGGGGCAGTTCCTACGAGCAGTACTTC	CASSAGGSSYEQYF
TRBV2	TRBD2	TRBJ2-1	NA	TGTGCCAGCAGCCCCCCTGCGGGAGGGCCCTACAATGAGCAGTTCTTC	CASSPPAGGPYNEQFF
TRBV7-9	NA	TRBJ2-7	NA	TGTGCCAGCAGCTTGGGTCGCTCCGACCCCTACGAGCAGTACTTC	CASSLGRSDPYEQYF
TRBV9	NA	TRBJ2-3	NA	TGTGCCAGCAGCCCTTGGGTGGCTAGCACAGATACGCAGTATTTT	CASSPWVASTDTQYF
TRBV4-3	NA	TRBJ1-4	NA	TGCGCCAGCAGCCAAGATCGATCCATGCGGACACCTAATGAAAAACTGTTTTTT	CASSQDRSMRTPNEKLFF
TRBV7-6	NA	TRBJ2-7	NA	TGTGCCAGCAGCCCCACGCGGCTGGCCGAGCAGTACTTC	CASSPTRLAEQYF
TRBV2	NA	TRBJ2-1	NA	TGTGCCACCAGGTCGGTAACTTTTCCGAATGAGCAGTTCTTC	CATRSVTFPNEQFF
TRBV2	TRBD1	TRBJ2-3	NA	TGTGCCAGGTTAAGGACAGGGGTCGAAGATACGCAGTATTTT	CARLRTGVEDTQYF
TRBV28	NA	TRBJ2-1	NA	TGTGCCAGCAGTTTAATGGCCAGTGAGCAGTTCTTC	CASSLMASEQFF
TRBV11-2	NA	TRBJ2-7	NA	TGTGCCAGCAGCCCAGGGTACGGTCCCTCCTACGAGCAGTACTTC	CASSPGYGPSYEQYF
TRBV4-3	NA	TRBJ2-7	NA	TGCGCCAGCAGCCAAGAACGGGCGACGTACCCCTACGAGCAGTACTTC	CASSQERATYPYEQYF
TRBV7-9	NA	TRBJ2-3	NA	TGTGCCAGCAGCTTTGGTGAAGATACGCAGTATTTT	CASSFGEDTQYF
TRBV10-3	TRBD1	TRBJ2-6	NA	TGTGCCATCAGTGACGTGGGACAGGTGAGCTCTGGGGCCAACGTCCTGACTTTC	CAISDVGQVSSGANVLTF
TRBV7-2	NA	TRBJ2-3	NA	TGTGCCAGCAGCTTACTAAGCACAGATACGCAGTATTTT	CASSLLSTDTQYF
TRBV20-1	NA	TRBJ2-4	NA	TGCAGTGCTAGTAATGAAAACATTCAGTACTTC	CSASNENIQYF
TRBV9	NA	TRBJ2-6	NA	TGTGCCAGCAGCGGTGGGGACTCTGGGGCCAACGTCCTGACTTTC	CASSGGDSGANVLTF
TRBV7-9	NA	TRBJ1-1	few	TGTGCCGCCGGGGCGGGGAACACTGAAGCTTTCTTT	CAAGAGNTEAFF
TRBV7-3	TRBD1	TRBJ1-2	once	TGTGCCAGCAGCCCCGGGACAGGCTATGGCTACACCTTC	CASSPGTGYGYTF
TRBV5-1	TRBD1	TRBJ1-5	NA	TGCGCCAGCAGCCAGGGGGCGGCTGGTTCGAGCAATCAGCCCCAGCATTTT	CASSQGAAGSSNQPQHF
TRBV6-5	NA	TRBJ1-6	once	TGTGCCAGCAGTTATGAGGGGGACGAGAATTCACCCCTCCACTTT	CASSYEGDENSPLHF
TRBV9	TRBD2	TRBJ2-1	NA	TGTGCCAGCAGCCAGCGCCCTGGGAGGGATGAGCAGTTCTTC	CASSQRPGRDEQFF
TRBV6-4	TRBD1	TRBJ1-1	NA	TGTGCCAGCAGTGACACTCGCTTCGGACAGGGGTCTGAAGCTTTCTTT	CASSDTRFGQGSEAFF
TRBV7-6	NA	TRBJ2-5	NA	TGTGCCAGCAGCTTAAGTCCCTTGTTGGAGACCCAGTACTTC	CASSLSPLLETQYF
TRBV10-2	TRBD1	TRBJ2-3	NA	TGCGCCAGCAGTGAGGTAACCACAGGGGGTGATACGCAGTATTTT	CASSEVTTGGDTQYF
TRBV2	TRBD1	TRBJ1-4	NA	TGTGCCAGCTGGACAGGGAGGGCAACTAATGAAAAACTGTTTTTT	CASWTGRATNEKLFF